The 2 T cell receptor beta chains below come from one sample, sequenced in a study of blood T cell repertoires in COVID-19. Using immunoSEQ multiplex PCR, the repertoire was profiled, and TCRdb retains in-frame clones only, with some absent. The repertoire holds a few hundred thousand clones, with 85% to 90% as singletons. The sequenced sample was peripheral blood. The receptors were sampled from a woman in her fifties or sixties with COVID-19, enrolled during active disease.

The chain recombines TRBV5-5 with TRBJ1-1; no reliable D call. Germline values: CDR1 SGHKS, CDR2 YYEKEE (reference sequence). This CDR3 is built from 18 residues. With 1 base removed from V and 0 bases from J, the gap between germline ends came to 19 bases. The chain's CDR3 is CASSLSRGRETMNTEAFF. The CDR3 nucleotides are TGTGCCAGCAGCTTGAGTCGTGGGAGGGAAACCATGAACACTGAAGCTTTCTTT.

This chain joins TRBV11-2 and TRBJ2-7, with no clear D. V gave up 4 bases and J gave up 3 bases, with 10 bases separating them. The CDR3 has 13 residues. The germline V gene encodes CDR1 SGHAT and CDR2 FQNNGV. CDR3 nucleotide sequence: TGTGCCAGCAGCTCGATCGAGCGCTACGAGCAGTACTTC. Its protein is CASSSIERYEQYF. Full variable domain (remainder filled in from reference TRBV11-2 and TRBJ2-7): EAGVAQSPRYKIIEKRQSVAFWCNPISGHATLYWYQQILGQGPKLLIQFQNNGVVDDSQLPKDRFSAERLKGVDSTLKIQPAKLEDSAVYLCASSSIERYEQYFGPGTRLTVT.